These 26 T cell receptor beta chains came from one sample sequenced in a study of T-cell reconstitution after alpha-beta-depleted transplantation in children. Molecular barcoding with unique molecular identifiers was used for the TCRbeta library. TCRdb processed the PCR reads anew with MiXCR; each CDR3 protein has one entry. The data contain 490,000 or so distinct CDR3 sequences, around 13% of them singletons. The input for sequencing was PBMCs from the stem cell graft donor, taken from the stem cell graft. The receptors here all came from a human donor who donated a stem cell graft to a child with combined immunodeficiency.

This clonotype was found a few times. The chain uses TRBV6-2 or TRBV6-3 and TRBJ2-7; 11 bases agree with TRBD1. CDR1 is MNHEY and CDR2 is SVGEGT in the germline V gene. The CDR3 runs to 16 residues. Trimming took 5 bases from V and 3 from J; bases not matched to a gene: 9. The CDR3 coding sequence is TGTGCCAGCAGTCGAGCGGACGGGACAGGGGGCTACGAGCAGTACTTC. Its protein product is CASSRADGTGGYEQYF.

Notes on this clonotype: A junction boundary mismatches the germline segment, possibly from a read error. The chain couples TRBV20-1 to TRBJ2-3; the D gene is possibly TRBD2 (6 bases). CDR3 size: 11 residues. The germline V gene has CDR1 DFQATT and CDR2 SNEGSKA (reference sequence). The CDR3 region has the DNA TGCGTAGCGGAAAGCACAGATACGCGGTATTTT. Protein sequence: CVAESTDTRYF.

This clonotype occurred a few times. For the CDR3, the DNA is TGCAGCGTTGATTTACAGAACTATGGCTACACCTTC. Its translation: CSVDLQNYGYTF. This chain links TRBV29-1 with TRBJ1-2; no firm D call. Looked up from germline, CDR1 is SQVTM and CDR2 is ANQGSEA. V lost 3 bases and J 2 bases, leaving 7 bases between the germline ends. The CDR3 covers 12 residues.

The V and J genes are TRBV12-3 or TRBV12-4 and TRBJ2-5, with TRBD2 identical over 8 bases. The junction had 5 bases not matched to a gene; V was cut back by 7 bases and J by 1 base. The CDR3 runs to 14 residues. CDR3 coding DNA: TGTGCCAGCAAGACGCGGGGGGTCCAAGAGACCCAGTACTTC. Its translation: CASKTRGVQETQYF.

The gene calls are TRBV7-9 and TRBJ1-4; D is ambiguous. The CDR3 loop spans 12 amino acids. In germline, CDR1 is SEHNR, CDR2 FQNEAQ (reference sequence). The ends were cut back, 3 bases at V and 8 bases at J, with 7 bases in the middle. The CDR3 loop is CASSFGREKLFF. In DNA form, the CDR3 reads TGTGCCAGCAGCTTTGGGCGGGAAAAACTGTTTTTT.

The chain has TRBV28 and TRBJ1-1, with D unclear. The germline V and J ends were trimmed by 2 bases and 6 bases, with 13 bases remaining between them. This CDR3 region has 14 residues. Germline-derived CDR1 and CDR2 are MDHEN and SYDVKM. The CDR3 loop reads CASSLASGQPEAFF. Written as DNA, the CDR3 is TGTGCCAGCAGTTTAGCATCCGGGCAGCCTGAAGCTTTCTTT.

This clonotype was recorded a few times. The rearrangement joins TRBV5-1 to TRBJ1-2; D is uncertain. This CDR3 has 15 amino acids. The V end was cut by 0 bases, the J end by 4 bases, with 13 bases between. Germline assignment: CDR1 SGHRS and CDR2 YFSETQ. As DNA, the CDR3 is TGCGCCAGCAGCTTGGAACAGACCTTAGTCTATGGCTACACCTTC. This encodes CASSLEQTLVYGYTF.

This clonotype was detected a few times. The V and J genes are TRBV5-1 and TRBJ2-3; D gene ambiguous. The CDR3 loop spans 15 amino acids. The ends were cut back, 1 base at V and 0 bases at J, with 9 bases in the middle. Germline values: CDR1 SGHRS, CDR2 YFSETQ. The CDR3 loop reads CASSLFGDSTDTQYF. The CDR3 nucleotides read TGCGCCAGCAGCTTGTTTGGAGACAGCACAGATACGCAGTATTTT.

The CDR3 DNA follows: TGTGCCTGGAGTGTAATTGGACGGCCCCAGGCTGAAAAACTGTTTTTT. This codes for CAWSVIGRPQAEKLFF. This chain connects TRBV30 to TRBJ1-4; D is uncertain. The V gene lost 0 bases and the J gene lost 7 bases, with 18 bases spanning the gap. Germline V gene data show CDR1 as GTSNPN and CDR2 as SVGIG (reference sequence). The CDR3 runs to 16 residues. Full variable domain (remainder filled in from reference TRBV30 and TRBJ1-4): SQTIHQWPATLVQPVGSPLSLECTVEGTSNPNLYWYRQAAGRGLQLLFYSVGIGQISSEVPQNLSASRPQDRQFILSSKKLLLSDSGFYLCAWSVIGRPQAEKLFFGSGTQLSVL.

The DNA for the CDR3 is TGTGCCTGGAGGAGCCCCCGGGAAGGGACCGGGGAGCTGTTTTTT. It is translated as CAWRSPREGTGELFF. This chain uses TRBV30 with TRBJ2-2; a weak D match, TRBD2 (5 bases). V lost 3 bases and J 5 bases, leaving 16 bases between the germline ends. Germline V gene data show CDR1 as GTSNPN and CDR2 as SVGIG (reference sequence). The CDR3 spans 15 residues.

This clonotype turned up a few times. The chain recombines TRBV4-2 with TRBJ1-2; perhaps TRBD1 as D (5 bases). V was trimmed by 5 bases and J by 2 bases, leaving 12 bases between them. CDR1 is LGHNA, CDR2 YNFKEQ, per germline. The CDR3 loop spans 14 amino acids. CDR3 DNA: TGTGCCAGCAGCTCCCCCCCAGGGAACTATGGCTACACCTTC. Translating gives CASSSPPGNYGYTF.

This clonotype has a count of ten or more. V usage is TRBV20-1 and J usage is TRBJ2-7; possibly TRBD2 for D (6 bases). Trimming shortened V by 0 bases and J by 0 bases, and 12 bases separated the two germline ends. The germline V gene encodes CDR1 DFQATT and CDR2 SNEGSKA (reference sequence). The CDR3 extends over 15 amino acids. CDR3 coding DNA: TGCAGTGCTAGAGAAGTGGGGGGAGGCTCCTACGAGCAGTACTTC. Translation: CSAREVGGGSYEQYF.

This clonotype was observed at least ten times. The rearrangement joins TRBV12-5 to TRBJ2-3; 7 bases fit TRBD2. The ends lost 5 bases at V and 0 bases at J; junction bases unmatched: 11. From germline, CDR1 is LGHNT and CDR2 FRNRAP. The CDR3 is 17 residues long. This CDR3 is CASGPMLWRESTDTQYF. The CDR3 DNA is TGTGCTAGTGGTCCGATGTTGTGGCGGGAGAGCACAGATACGCAGTATTTT.

This chain joins TRBV6-1 and TRBJ2-7, with D tentatively TRBD1 (6 bases). Germline CDR1 reads MNHNS; CDR2 reads SASEGT. The CDR3 has 13 residues. Trimming pared 3 bases from V and 7 bases from J, leaving 13 bases between. The CDR3 DNA follows: TGTGCCAGCAGTGACGGACAGACCACAGAGCAGTACTTC. Its translation is CASSDGQTTEQYF.

This clonotype was counted only a few times. The rearrangement joins TRBV27 to TRBJ1-5, with D possibly matching TRBD1 (5 bases). This CDR3 has 13 residues. V gave up 5 bases and J gave up 5 bases, with 10 bases separating them. The germline V gene encodes CDR1 MNHEY and CDR2 SMNVEV (reference sequence). CDR3 DNA: TGTGCCAGCAGTCTGGACACCGATCAGCCCCAGCATTTT. Protein product: CASSLDTDQPQHF.

The chain combines TRBV25-1 with TRBJ1-3, with no clear D. Germline V gene sequence: CDR1 MGHDK, CDR2 SYGVNS. V was clipped by 2 bases and J by 7 bases, with 12 bases between them. This CDR3 spans 14 amino acids. The DNA of the CDR3 is TGTGCCAGCAGTGAAACCCCCCCCCGGAACACCATATATTTT. Amino acid sequence: CASSETPPRNTIYF.

This clonotype was counted only a few times. This chain joins TRBV7-2 and TRBJ2-2; no clear D gene. V shed 2 bases and J shed 8 bases, with 12 bases lying between them. CDR1 and CDR2 (germline): SGHTA, FQGNSA. This CDR3 spans 14 amino acids. The CDR3 coding sequence is TGTGCCAGCAGCTTAAAGCCCCCGGGTGGGGAGCTGTTTTTT. Its protein product is CASSLKPPGGELFF.

This clonotype was found a few times. V is TRBV6-2 or TRBV6-3 and J is TRBJ2-7, with D possibly being TRBD1 (6 bases). V gave up 6 bases and J gave up 4 bases, with 10 bases separating them. Germline CDR1 MNHEY, CDR2 SVGEGT. The CDR3 loop spans 12 amino acids. CDR3 protein: CASRGDRYEQYF. As DNA, the CDR3 is TGTGCCAGCAGGGGAGACAGGTACGAGCAGTACTTC.

This clonotype was observed a few times. Its ends do not fully match the called genes, so a read error is possible. V is TRBV24-1 and J is TRBJ2-1; D is unclear. The CDR3 has 11 residues. Germline CDR1 reads KGHDR; CDR2 reads SFDVKD. CDR3 amino acids: CATSDYSEQFF. The CDR3 DNA follows: TGTGCCACCAGTGATTACAGTGAGCAGTTCTTC.

This clonotype was seen a few times. This chain connects TRBV9 to TRBJ1-2; D ambiguous. Trimming removed 0 bases from V and 3 bases from J, with 9 bases in between. Germline V gene data show CDR1 as SGDLS and CDR2 as YYNGEE. The CDR3 loop spans 14 amino acids. This CDR3 reads CASSVAPQHYGYTF. The DNA for the CDR3 is TGTGCCAGCAGCGTAGCCCCCCAGCACTATGGCTACACCTTC.

The rearrangement uses TRBV3-1 and TRBJ2-7; D gene unclear. CDR1 and CDR2 (germline): LGHDT, YNNKEL (reference sequence). This CDR3 region has 16 residues. V was trimmed by 2 bases and J by 1 base, leaving 15 bases between them. CDR3 protein: CASSQLSPDHSYEQYF. For the CDR3, the DNA is TGTGCCAGCAGCCAACTGAGTCCCGATCATTCCTACGAGCAGTACTTC.

This chain connects TRBV7-8 to TRBJ2-4; TRBD2 matches 8 bases. V trimming: 2 bases; J trimming: 0 bases; junction bases outside the gene matches: 9. This CDR3 is built from 18 residues. Per the germline V gene, CDR1 is SGHVS and CDR2 is FQNEAQ. In DNA form, the CDR3 reads TGTGCCAGCAGCTTATACAGCGGGGGAACCCTAGCCAAAAACATTCAGTACTTC. The encoded protein is CASSLYSGGTLAKNIQYF.

The chain employs TRBV6-1 and TRBJ2-5; 7 bases match TRBD2. The junction had 6 bases not matched to a gene; V was cut back by 6 bases and J by 2 bases. Germline CDR1 reads MNHNS; CDR2 reads SASEGT. The CDR3 runs 14 residues. The CDR3 protein is CASSPTSLQETQYF. The CDR3 DNA is TGTGCCAGCAGCCCGACTAGCCTTCAAGAGACCCAGTACTTC.

This clonotype has just a few counts. The chain recombines TRBV7-8 with TRBJ2-3, with TRBD2 identical over 11 bases. The germline gives CDR1 SGHVS, CDR2 FQNEAQ. The CDR3 is 17 amino acids. J was trimmed by 2 bases and V by 2 bases; bases with no gene match: 6. CDR3 loop: CASSLRALAGATDTQYF. DNA of the CDR3: TGTGCCAGCAGCTTACGGGCACTAGCGGGGGCCACAGATACGCAGTATTTT.

This clonotype was found a few times. The CDR3 is CATSSNQDSFPDTQYF. The CDR3, as DNA: TGTGCCACCAGCAGCAACCAGGACAGTTTCCCAGATACGCAGTATTTT. This sequence joins TRBV15 and TRBJ2-3; perhaps TRBD1 as D (6 bases). CDR1 is LNHNV, CDR2 YYDKDF, per germline (reference sequence). The CDR3 extends over 16 amino acids. The ends were cut back, 3 bases at V and 4 bases at J, with 17 bases in the middle.

The gene calls are TRBV21-1 and TRBJ2-7. TRBV21-1 is marked as a pseudogene. The CDR3 runs to 14 residues. The CDR3 region is CASSRNRASYEQYF. Here the CDR3 DNA reads TGTGCCAGCAGCAGAAATAGAGCGTCCTACGAGCAGTACTTC.